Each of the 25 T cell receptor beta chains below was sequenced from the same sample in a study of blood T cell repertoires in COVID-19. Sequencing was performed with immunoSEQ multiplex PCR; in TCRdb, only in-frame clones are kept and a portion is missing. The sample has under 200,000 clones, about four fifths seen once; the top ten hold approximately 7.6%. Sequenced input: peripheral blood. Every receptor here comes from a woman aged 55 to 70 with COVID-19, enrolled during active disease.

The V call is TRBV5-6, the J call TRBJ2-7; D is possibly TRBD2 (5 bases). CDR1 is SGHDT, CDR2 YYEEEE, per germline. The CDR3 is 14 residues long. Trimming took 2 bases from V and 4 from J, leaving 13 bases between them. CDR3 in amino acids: CASSLNPGGYEQYF. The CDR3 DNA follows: TGTGCCAGCAGCTTAAACCCGGGCGGGTACGAGCAGTACTTC. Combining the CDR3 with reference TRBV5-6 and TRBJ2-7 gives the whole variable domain DAGVTQSPTHLIKTRGQQVTLRCSPKSGHDTVSWYQQALGQGPQFIFQYYEEEERQRGNFPDRFSGHQFPNYSSELNVNALLLGDSALYLCASSLNPGGYEQYFGPGTRLTVT.

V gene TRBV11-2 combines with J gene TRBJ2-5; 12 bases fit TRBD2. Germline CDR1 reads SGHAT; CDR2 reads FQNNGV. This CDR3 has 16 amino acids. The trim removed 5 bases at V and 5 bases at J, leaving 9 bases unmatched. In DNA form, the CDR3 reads TGTGCCAGCAGCCCCCGACTAGCGGGAGCGGCGGAGACCCAGTACTTC. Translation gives CASSPRLAGAAETQYF. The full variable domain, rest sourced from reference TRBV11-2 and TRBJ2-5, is EAGVAQSPRYKIIEKRQSVAFWCNPISGHATLYWYQQILGQGPKLLIQFQNNGVVDDSQLPKDRFSAERLKGVDSTLKIQPAKLEDSAVYLCASSPRLAGAAETQYFGPGTRLLVL.

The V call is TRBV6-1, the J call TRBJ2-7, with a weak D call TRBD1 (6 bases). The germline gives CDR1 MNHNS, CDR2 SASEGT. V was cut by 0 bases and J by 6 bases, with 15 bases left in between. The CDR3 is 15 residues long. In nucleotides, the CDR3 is TGTGCCAGCAGTGAAGCGTCCGGGACACTTTTCGAGCAGTACGTC. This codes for CASSEASGTLFEQYV.

CDR3 in amino acids: CASSQGLAGADTQYF. DNA for the CDR3: TGCGCCAGCAGCCAAGGACTAGCGGGAGCAGATACGCAGTATTTT. This chain uses TRBV4-3 with TRBJ2-3, with TRBD2 identical over 12 bases. Germline lookup yields CDR1 LGHNA and CDR2 YSLEER. The CDR3 has 15 amino acids. V lost 1 base to trimming and J lost 4 bases; unmatched junction nucleotides: 0.

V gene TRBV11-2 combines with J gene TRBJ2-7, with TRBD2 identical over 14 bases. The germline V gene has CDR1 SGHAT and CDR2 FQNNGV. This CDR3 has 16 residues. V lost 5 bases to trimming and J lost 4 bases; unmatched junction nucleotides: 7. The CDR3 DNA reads TGTGCCAGCAGCCGAGGGACTAGCGGGAGTTCGTACGAGCAGTACTTC. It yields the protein CASSRGTSGSSYEQYF.

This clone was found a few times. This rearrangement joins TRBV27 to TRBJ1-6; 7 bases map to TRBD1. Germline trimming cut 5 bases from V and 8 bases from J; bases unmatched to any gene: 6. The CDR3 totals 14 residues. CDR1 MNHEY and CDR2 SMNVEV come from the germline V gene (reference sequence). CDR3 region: CASSPRDRYSPLHF. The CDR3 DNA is TGTGCCAGCAGTCCTCGGGACAGATATTCACCCCTCCACTTT.

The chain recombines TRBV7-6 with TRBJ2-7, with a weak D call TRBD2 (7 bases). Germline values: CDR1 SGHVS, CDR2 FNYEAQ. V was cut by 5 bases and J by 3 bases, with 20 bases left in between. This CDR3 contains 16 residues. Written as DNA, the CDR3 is TGTGCCAGCAGCATAGGGGGGTCTAGCGGAGTCTACGAGCAGTACTTC. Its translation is CASSIGGSSGVYEQYF.

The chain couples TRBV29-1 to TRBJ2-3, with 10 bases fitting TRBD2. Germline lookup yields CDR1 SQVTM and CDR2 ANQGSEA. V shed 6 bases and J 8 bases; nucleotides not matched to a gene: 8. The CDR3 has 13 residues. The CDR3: CSVLLAGEGTQYF. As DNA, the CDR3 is TGCAGCGTCCTTCTAGCGGGGGAGGGTACGCAGTATTTT.

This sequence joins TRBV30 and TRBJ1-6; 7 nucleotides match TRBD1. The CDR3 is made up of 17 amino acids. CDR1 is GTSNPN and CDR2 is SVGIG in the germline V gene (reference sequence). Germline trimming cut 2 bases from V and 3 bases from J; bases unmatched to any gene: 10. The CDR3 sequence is CAWSSILRTGYNSPLHF. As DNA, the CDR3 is TGTGCCTGGAGTTCTATCCTCCGGACAGGCTATAATTCACCCCTCCACTTT.

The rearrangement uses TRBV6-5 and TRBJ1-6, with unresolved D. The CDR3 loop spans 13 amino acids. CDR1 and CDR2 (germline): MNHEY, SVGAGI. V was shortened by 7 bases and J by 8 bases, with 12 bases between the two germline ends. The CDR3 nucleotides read TGTGCCAGCACGGAGGTGCAAGATTCACCCCTCCACTTT. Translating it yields CASTEVQDSPLHF.

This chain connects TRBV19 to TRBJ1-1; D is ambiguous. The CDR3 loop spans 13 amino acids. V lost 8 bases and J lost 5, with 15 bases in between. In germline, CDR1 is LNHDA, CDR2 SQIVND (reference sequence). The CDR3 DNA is TGTGCCAGTTTAGTGGGGAGCGGGACTGAAGCTTTCTTT. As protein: CASLVGSGTEAFF.

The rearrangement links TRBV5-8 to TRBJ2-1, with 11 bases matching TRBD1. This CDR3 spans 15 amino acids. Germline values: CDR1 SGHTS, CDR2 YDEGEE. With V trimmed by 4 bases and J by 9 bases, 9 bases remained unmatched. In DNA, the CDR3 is TGTGCCAGCAGCCTCCGGGACAGGGGGGTTGGTGAGCAGTTCTTC. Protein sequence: CASSLRDRGVGEQFF.

The CDR3 is CAISEAGRANEKLFF. The CDR3 DNA sequence: TGTGCCATCAGTGAAGCGGGACGGGCTAATGAAAAACTGTTTTTT. The V and J genes are TRBV10-3 and TRBJ1-4; TRBD1 is a possible D gene (5 bases). This CDR3 spans 15 amino acids. In germline, CDR1 is ENHRY, CDR2 SYGVKD. V lost 3 bases, J lost 3 bases, and 11 bases lay in between.

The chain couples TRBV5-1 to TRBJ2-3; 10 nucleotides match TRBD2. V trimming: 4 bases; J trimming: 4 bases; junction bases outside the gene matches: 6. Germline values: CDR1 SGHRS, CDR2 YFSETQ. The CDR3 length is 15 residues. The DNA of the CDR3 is TGCGCCAGCAGCAAAGTAGCGGGAGGAGCAGATACGCAGTATTTT. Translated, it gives CASSKVAGGADTQYF.

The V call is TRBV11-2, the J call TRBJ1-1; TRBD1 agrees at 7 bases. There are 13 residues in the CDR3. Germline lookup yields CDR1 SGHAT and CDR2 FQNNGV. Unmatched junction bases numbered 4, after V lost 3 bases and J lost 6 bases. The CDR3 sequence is CASSFPGTAEAFF. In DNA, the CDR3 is TGTGCCAGCAGCTTCCCTGGGACAGCTGAAGCTTTCTTT. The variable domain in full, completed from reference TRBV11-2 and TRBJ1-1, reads EAGVAQSPRYKIIEKRQSVAFWCNPISGHATLYWYQQILGQGPKLLIQFQNNGVVDDSQLPKDRFSAERLKGVDSTLKIQPAKLEDSAVYLCASSFPGTAEAFFGQGTRLTVV.

The CDR3 nucleotides read TGTGCCATCAGTGAATCCCAATTGAATTCACCCCTCCACTTT. It codes for CAISESQLNSPLHF. The rearrangement uses TRBV10-3 and TRBJ1-6; D remains ambiguous. The CDR3 has 14 amino acids. V dropped 3 bases and J dropped 7 bases, with 10 bases sitting between them. CDR1 is ENHRY, CDR2 SYGVKD, per germline.

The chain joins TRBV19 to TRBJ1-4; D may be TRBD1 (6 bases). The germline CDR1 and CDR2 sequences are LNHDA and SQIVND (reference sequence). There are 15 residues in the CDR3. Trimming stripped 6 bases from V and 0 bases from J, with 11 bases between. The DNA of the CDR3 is TGTGCCAGTAGGATGACAGGTGCAACTAATGAAAAACTGTTTTTT. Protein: CASRMTGATNEKLFF.

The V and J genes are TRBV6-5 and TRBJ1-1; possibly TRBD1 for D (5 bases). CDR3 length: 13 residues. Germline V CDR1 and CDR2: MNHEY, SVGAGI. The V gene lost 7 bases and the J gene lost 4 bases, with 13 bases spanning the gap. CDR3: CASMMMGGTEAFF. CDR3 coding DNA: TGTGCCAGCATGATGATGGGGGGCACTGAAGCTTTCTTT.

The CDR3 here is CASSLERGGYTF. Here the CDR3 DNA reads TGTGCCAGCAGTTTAGAAAGGGGAGGCTACACCTTC. This chain connects TRBV12-3 or TRBV12-4 to TRBJ1-2, with D perhaps matching TRBD1 (5 bases). Trimming took 1 base from V and 8 from J, leaving 8 bases between them. There are 12 residues in the CDR3.

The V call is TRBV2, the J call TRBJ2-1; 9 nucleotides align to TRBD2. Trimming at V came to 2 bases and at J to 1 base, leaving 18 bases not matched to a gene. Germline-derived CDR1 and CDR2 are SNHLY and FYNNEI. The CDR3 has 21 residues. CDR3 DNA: TGTGCCAGCAGTGAACCACGCCCTGGCGGGAGGGCTCGGAGGTCCTACAATGAGCAGTTCTTC. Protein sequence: CASSEPRPGGRARRSYNEQFF. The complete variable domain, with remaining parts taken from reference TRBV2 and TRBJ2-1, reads EPEVTQTPSHQVTQMGQEVILRCVPISNHLYFYWYRQILGQKVEFLVSFYNNEISEKSEIFDDQFSVERPDGSNFTLKIRSTKLEDSAMYFCASSEPRPGGRARRSYNEQFFGPGTRLTVL.

CDR3 loop: CASSRGLAGGDTQYF. CDR3 nucleotides: TGTGCCAGCAGCCGCGGACTAGCGGGGGGGGATACGCAGTATTTT. V and J are TRBV5-8 and TRBJ2-3; the match to TRBD2 covers 15 bases. The V and J ends lost 4 bases and 6 bases, in that order; junction bases with no gene match: 3. This CDR3 region has 15 residues. Per the germline V gene, CDR1 is SGHTS and CDR2 is YDEGEE.

Here the CDR3 reads CASSHASGTGFFEQYF. The DNA of the CDR3 is TGTGCCAGCAGCCACGCGTCAGGGACAGGGTTCTTCGAGCAGTACTTC. V is TRBV4-2 and J is TRBJ2-7, with TRBD1 matching over 9 bases. With V trimmed by 3 bases and J by 6 bases, 12 bases remained unmatched. The CDR3 is made up of 16 amino acids. The germline V gene has CDR1 LGHNA and CDR2 YNFKEQ.

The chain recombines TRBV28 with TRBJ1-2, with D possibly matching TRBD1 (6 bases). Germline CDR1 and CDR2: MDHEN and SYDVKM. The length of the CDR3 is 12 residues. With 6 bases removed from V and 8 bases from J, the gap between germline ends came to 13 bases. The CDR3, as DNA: TGTGCCAGCAGCTCACAGGGTTTAGGCTACACCTTC. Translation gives CASSSQGLGYTF.

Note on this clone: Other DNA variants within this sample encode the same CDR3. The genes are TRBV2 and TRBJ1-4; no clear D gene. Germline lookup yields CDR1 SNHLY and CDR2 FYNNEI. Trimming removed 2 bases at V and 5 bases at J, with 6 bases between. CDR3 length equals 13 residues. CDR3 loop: CASSELVNEKLFF. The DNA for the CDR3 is TGTGCCAGCAGTGAACTAGTGAATGAAAAACTGTTTTTT.

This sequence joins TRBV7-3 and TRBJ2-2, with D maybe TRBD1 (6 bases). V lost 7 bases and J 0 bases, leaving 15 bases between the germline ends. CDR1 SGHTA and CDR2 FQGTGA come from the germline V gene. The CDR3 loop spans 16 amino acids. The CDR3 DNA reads TGTGCCAGCACCCCCCGCGGACAGTCGAACACCGGGGAGCTGTTTTTT. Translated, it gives CASTPRGQSNTGELFF. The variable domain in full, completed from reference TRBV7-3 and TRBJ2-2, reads GAGVSQTPSNKVTEKGKYVELRCDPISGHTALYWYRQSLGQGPEFLIYFQGTGAADDSGLPNDRFFAVRPEGSVSTLKIQRTERGDSAVYLCASTPRGQSNTGELFFGEGSRLTVL.